This T cell receptor (beta chain) was recovered during a study of shared clonotypes between healthy human individuals. Regarding the study as a whole: Blood alone was sampled, and tissue repertoires likely differ.

This clone has just one count. As yet, its antigen is unknown. This CDR3 has 16 amino acids. V was pared by 4 bases and J by 6 bases, with 20 bases between. Per the germline V gene, CDR1 is MNHEY and CDR2 is SMNVEV (reference sequence). The method was immunoSEQ multiplex PCR; TCRdb's version includes in-frame clones alone and lacks a portion of them. This table holds approximately 1.5 million clones, about 98.5% found once. Every donor was a Caucasian adult from Nashville, Tennessee. CD4+ cells underwent separation, giving CD45RA+ naive and CD45RA-negative memory subsets. The sequenced sample was naive CD4+ T cells sorted from blood. Subset: CD45RA+ positively selected. The receptor was derived from a man aged 30 to 39 in good health. The chain combines TRBV27 with TRBJ2-3; tentatively, D is TRBD2 (7 bases). The CDR3 protein is CASSYGPGGARDTQYF. The CDR3 region has the DNA TGTGCCAGCAGTTACGGCCCTGGGGGGGCCAGGGATACGCAGTATTTT.